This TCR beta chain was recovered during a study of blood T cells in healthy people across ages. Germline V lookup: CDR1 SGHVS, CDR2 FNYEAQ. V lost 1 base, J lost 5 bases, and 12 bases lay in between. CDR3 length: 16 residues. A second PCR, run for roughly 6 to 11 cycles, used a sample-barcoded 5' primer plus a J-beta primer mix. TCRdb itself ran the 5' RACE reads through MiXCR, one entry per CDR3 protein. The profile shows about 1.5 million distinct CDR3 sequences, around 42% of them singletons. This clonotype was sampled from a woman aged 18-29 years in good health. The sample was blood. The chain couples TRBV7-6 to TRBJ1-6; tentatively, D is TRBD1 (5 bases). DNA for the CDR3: TGTGCCAGCAGCTTAGGCGGGGGATGGGATAATTCACCCCTCCACTTT. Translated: CASSLGGGWDNSPLHF.